These 14 T cell receptor beta chains came from one sample sequenced in a study of T-cell reconstitution after alpha-beta-depleted transplantation in children. Unique molecular identifiers were used in preparing the TCRbeta library. From the PCR reads, TCRdb called clonotypes with MiXCR, one entry per CDR3 protein. The sample records hundreds of thousands of distinct CDR3 sequences, roughly 13% being singletons. Specimen: PBMCs, mostly from graft donor cells, collected 360 days after TCRalphabeta/CD19-depleted stem cell transplant. The receptor source for this set is a male patient aged 10 to 17 who had a stem cell transplant for acute myeloid leukemia, so the T cells may come from the graft donor.

In its sample, this clonotype was seen a few times. The chain uses TRBV18 and TRBJ2-5; D unresolved. The CDR3 runs to 18 residues. The V end lost 2 bases, the J end lost 1 base, and 20 bases lay between the germline ends. The V gene's germline CDR1 is KGHSH and CDR2 LQKENI. CDR3 DNA sequence: TGTGCCAGCTCACCATCTTATCGGCAGAAAGGCTTCCAAGAGACCCAGTACTTC. Translation: CASSPSYRQKGFQETQYF.

This sequence joins TRBV9 and TRBJ2-4; no reliable D call. Per the germline V gene, CDR1 is SGDLS and CDR2 is YYNGEE. The CDR3 totals 17 residues. Trimming removed 3 bases from V and 0 bases from J, with 16 bases in between. The CDR3 DNA is TGTGCCAGCAGCGGATACTCAGAGGCGATAGCCAAAAACATTCAGTACTTC. Its translation is CASSGYSEAIAKNIQYF.

In this sample, this clonotype turned up many times. This sequence joins TRBV12-3 or TRBV12-4 and TRBJ1-5; TRBD1 is a possible D gene (5 bases). This CDR3 spans 14 amino acids. The V and J ends lost 3 bases and 1 base respectively, with 7 bases between them. The DNA for the CDR3 is TGTGCCAGCAGTTTTACAGGCAGCAATCAGCCCCAGCATTTT. Translating gives CASSFTGSNQPQHF.

The gene calls are TRBV20-1 and TRBJ2-1; TRBD2 matches 14 bases. This CDR3 is 15 amino acids long. V lost 0 bases and J lost 10; bases outside the gene matches: 5. CDR1 DFQATT and CDR2 SNEGSKA come from the germline V gene (reference sequence). In nucleotides, the CDR3 is TGCAGTGCTAGAGATCCGGGACTAGCGGGAGAAGAGCAGTTCTTC. Protein sequence: CSARDPGLAGEEQFF.

As to this clonotype: The junction departs from germline at one end; a sequencing error may be responsible. The chain links TRBV29-1 to TRBJ2-7, with 9 positions matching TRBD1. The CDR3 runs 11 residues. Germline values: CDR1 SQVTM, CDR2 ANQGSEA. CDR3 nucleotides: TGCAGCGTTTTCACAGGGGGCCCGCCTTCTTTC. This translates into CSVFTGGPPSF.

This clonotype was detected many times. This chain uses TRBV12-3 or TRBV12-4 with TRBJ1-6, with D possibly being TRBD1 (5 bases). The ends were cut back, 6 bases at V and 3 bases at J, with 12 bases in the middle. The CDR3 runs 15 residues. The CDR3 DNA reads TGTGCCAGCAGGGCACGGGACGGCTATAATTCACCCCTCCACTTT. The encoded protein is CASRARDGYNSPLHF.

At least ten counts were recorded for this clonotype. The chain links TRBV28 to TRBJ2-1; the match to TRBD2 covers 12 bases. CDR3 length: 16 amino acids. Germline-derived CDR1 and CDR2 are MDHEN and SYDVKM. V was clipped by 0 bases and J by 7 bases; unmatched bases: 4. As DNA, the CDR3 is TGTGCCAGCAGTTTATGGGGGCTAGCGGGAGGGAATGAGCAGTTCTTC. As protein: CASSLWGLAGGNEQFF.

This chain joins TRBV4-3 and TRBJ1-3; tentatively, D is TRBD1 (6 bases). Germline values: CDR1 LGHNA, CDR2 YSLEER. V was trimmed by 4 bases and J by 0 bases, leaving 16 bases between them. The CDR3 length is 17 residues. CDR3 loop: CASSPRTVAPSGNTIYF. The CDR3 DNA follows: TGCGCCAGCAGCCCTCGGACAGTCGCCCCCTCTGGAAACACCATATATTTT.

This clonotype turned up a few times. This rearrangement joins TRBV6-5 to TRBJ2-1; no reliable D call. With 5 bases removed from V and 10 bases from J, the gap between germline ends came to 12 bases. CDR1 and CDR2 (germline): MNHEY, SVGAGI. The CDR3 extends over 12 amino acids. The CDR3 here is CASSTVGWEQFF. The CDR3 DNA reads as TGTGCCAGCAGTACCGTAGGCTGGGAGCAGTTCTTC.

This clonotype was observed a few times. The chain couples TRBV10-3 to TRBJ2-7; D unclear. The CDR3 sequence is 14 residues long. V lost 5 bases to trimming and J lost 4 bases, with 15 bases between them. The germline CDR1 and CDR2 sequences are ENHRY and SYGVKD. CDR3 region: CAISRPEQRYEQYF. In DNA form, the CDR3 reads TGTGCCATCAGTCGCCCCGAGCAAAGATACGAGCAGTACTTC.

In its sample, this clonotype was seen many times. The chain carries TRBV4-3 and TRBJ2-5; 12 bases match TRBD2. Germline CDR1 LGHNA, CDR2 YSLEER. V shed 0 bases and J 4 bases; nucleotides not matched to a gene: 6. The length of the CDR3 is 17 residues. The CDR3 nucleotides read TGCGCCAGCAGCCAAGATGCTAGCGGGAGGGCCGGAGAGACCCAGTACTTC. Translating gives CASSQDASGRAGETQYF.

V and J are TRBV29-1 and TRBJ2-7; 7 nucleotides line up with TRBD1. The trim removed 7 bases at V and 1 base at J, leaving 7 bases unmatched. Germline V gene data show CDR1 as SQVTM and CDR2 as ANQGSEA. The CDR3 is made up of 13 amino acids. The CDR3 bases are TGCAGCGCTCGACAGGGTGGGTCCTACGAGCAGTACTTC. This translates into CSARQGGSYEQYF.

There are many counts of this clonotype. The rearrangement joins TRBV7-8 to TRBJ2-2; no clear D. CDR1 and CDR2 (germline): SGHVS, FQNEAQ. With 2 bases removed from V and 1 base from J, the gap between germline ends came to 8 bases. The CDR3 totals 15 residues. The CDR3, as DNA: TGTGCCAGCAGCTTACTCGGCGGGAACACCGGGGAGCTGTTTTTT. It is translated as CASSLLGGNTGELFF.

In its sample, this clonotype was seen a few times. The chain recombines TRBV20-1 with TRBJ2-3; maybe TRBD2 (6 bases). V was pared by 4 bases and J by 0 bases, with 11 bases between. The CDR3 runs 14 residues. Per germline, CDR1 DFQATT and CDR2 SNEGSKA (reference sequence). The CDR3 reads CSAITGTSTDTQYF. Written as DNA, the CDR3 is TGCAGTGCTATTACCGGGACTAGCACAGATACGCAGTATTTT.